Presented here are 12 T cell receptor beta chains from one specimen sequenced in a study of blood T cell repertoires in COVID-19 (dated by TCRdb to 2019 to 2021). The method was the immunoSEQ multiplex PCR assay. TCRdb took over this immuneACCESS table, retaining in-frame rearrangements with V and J assigned. Such tables are incomplete; in checked studies, under half of the missing clones stem from an unresolved V gene, and the remainder is unexplained. Counted in this sample were 250,000 or so clones; 70% to 85% of them appeared once. The top ten hold 2.5% to 4% of the sample. Material: peripheral blood. The receptors were gathered from a woman of 80 years or more with acute or convalescent COVID-19.

The V gene is TRBV7-2, the J gene TRBJ2-1; D possibly corresponds to TRBD2 (6 bases). V lost 7 bases to trimming and J lost 0 bases, with 10 bases between them. Germline V gene data show CDR1 as SGHTA and CDR2 as FQGNSA. The CDR3 length is 14 residues. The CDR3 coding sequence is TGTGCCAGCACCGGGGGAAGCTCCTACAATGAGCAGTTCTTC. It yields the protein CASTGGSSYNEQFF.

This chain uses TRBV5-1 with TRBJ1-1; TRBD1 agrees at 9 bases. CDR3 length: 14 amino acids. The V gene's germline CDR1 is SGHRS and CDR2 YFSETQ. V lost 4 bases to trimming and J lost 4 bases; unmatched junction nucleotides: 5. The CDR3 nucleotides read TGCGCCAGCAGCGTCGGGACAGGGAGCACTGAAGCTTTCTTT. Residues: CASSVGTGSTEAFF.

CDR3 in DNA: TGTGCCAGCAGCAGGGGGGACAGGGGGTTAGATACGCAGTATTTT. It is translated as CASSRGDRGLDTQYF. The chain couples TRBV9 to TRBJ2-3; 11 bases agree with TRBD1. Germline CDR1 SGDLS, CDR2 YYNGEE. Trimming at V came to 4 bases and at J to 5 bases, leaving 6 bases not matched to a gene. The CDR3 length is 15 residues.

This clone is a singleton in its sample. The chain couples TRBV12-5 to TRBJ2-7; 7 bases line up with TRBD1. CDR1 and CDR2 (germline): LGHNT, FRNRAP. Trimming cost V 6 bases and J 2 bases; bases outside gene matches: 7. There are 14 residues in the CDR3. CDR3 bases: TGTGCTAGTGGAAGACAGGGTCTAGCCTACGAGCAGTACTTC. Residues: CASGRQGLAYEQYF.

This chain links TRBV2 with TRBJ1-3; tentatively, D is TRBD1 (5 bases). With 6 bases removed from V and 0 bases from J, the gap between germline ends came to 15 bases. The CDR3 is 16 amino acids. CDR1 and CDR2 (germline): SNHLY, FYNNEI. As DNA, the CDR3 is TGTGCCAGCAGCCCGCAGGGCGACCGCTCTGGAAACACCATATATTTT. Translation gives CASSPQGDRSGNTIYF.

The chain recombines TRBV6-5 with TRBJ1-2; maybe TRBD1 (5 bases). The CDR3 runs to 11 residues. Germline V gene lookup returns CDR1 MNHEY and CDR2 SVGAGI. The V gene lost 10 bases and the J gene lost 7 bases, with 13 bases spanning the gap. CDR3 nucleotides: TGTGCCACCTCGGAAGGGGCTGGCTACACCTTC. Translated: CATSEGAGYTF.

The V gene is TRBV27, the J gene TRBJ2-5; 7 bases are a match to TRBD2. From germline, CDR1 is MNHEY and CDR2 SMNVEV (reference sequence). Trimming cost V 3 bases and J 1 base; bases outside gene matches: 8. The CDR3 has 16 amino acids. CDR3 in amino acids: CASSFRGRGVQETQYF. CDR3 DNA sequence: TGTGCCAGCAGTTTTAGGGGACGGGGGGTCCAAGAGACCCAGTACTTC.

This clone appeared once. The CDR3 DNA follows: TGTGCCAGCAGTGTTCAACTTCAGGGACAGGGGGCAACTAGCAATCAGCCCCAGCATTTT. Residues: CASSVQLQGQGATSNQPQHF. V and J are TRBV6-1 and TRBJ1-5, with 12 bases lining up with TRBD1. This CDR3 contains 20 residues. CDR1 is MNHNS, CDR2 SASEGT, per germline. Trimming removed 4 bases from V and 0 bases from J; junction bases left unmatched: 13.

This clone was observed a handful of times. This chain connects TRBV6-5 to TRBJ2-5; 7 bases line up with TRBD1. The V segment lost 0 bases and the J segment 5 bases; nucleotides outside the gene matches: 3. The CDR3 loop spans 14 amino acids. Germline V CDR1 and CDR2: MNHEY, SVGAGI. The CDR3 loop is CASSYSVRGETQYF. CDR3 bases: TGTGCCAGCAGTTACTCGGTCAGGGGGGAGACCCAGTACTTC.

The CDR3 sequence: CASSSRDQETQYF. As DNA, the CDR3 is TGTGCCAGCAGTTCCCGGGATCAAGAGACCCAGTACTTC. The rearrangement links TRBV12-3 or TRBV12-4 to TRBJ2-5; TRBD2 is a possible D gene (5 bases). The CDR3 loop spans 13 amino acids. Trimming cost V 4 bases and J 2 bases, with 8 bases left between them.

The chain joins TRBV12-3 or TRBV12-4 to TRBJ2-1, with TRBD2 matching 8 bases. V trimming: 7 bases; J trimming: 6 bases; junction bases outside the gene matches: 5. There are 13 residues in the CDR3. The DNA for the CDR3 is TGTGCCAGCACCAAGAGCGGGGGCAATGAGCAGTTCTTC. This codes for CASTKSGGNEQFF.

This clone was seen only a few times. The chain joins TRBV3-1 (or the pseudogene TRBV3-2) to TRBJ2-7; 9 bases line up with TRBD1. After removal of 4 bases from V and 3 bases from J, the junction contained 16 bases not matched to a gene. This CDR3 is 18 amino acids long. Per the germline V gene, CDR1 is LGHDT and CDR2 is YNNKEL (reference sequence). The CDR3 spells CASSPHYLGLTGGYEQYF. In DNA form, the CDR3 reads TGTGCCAGCAGCCCTCACTATCTGGGGTTGACAGGGGGCTACGAGCAGTACTTC.